The 22 T cell receptor beta chains below come from one sample, sequenced in a study of T-cell reconstitution after alpha-beta-depleted transplantation in children. Unique molecular identifiers were incorporated when the TCRbeta library was constructed. TCRdb passed the PCR reads through MiXCR, listing each CDR3 protein once. The table lists a few hundred thousand distinct CDR3 sequences, approximately 20% of them singletons. The material sequenced was PBMCs from the stem cell graft donor, taken from the stem cell graft. The receptors were sampled from a human donor who donated a stem cell graft to a child with acute myeloid leukemia.

This clonotype was observed at least ten times. The rearrangement links TRBV10-3 to TRBJ1-5; the match to TRBD1 covers 10 bases. The germline V gene encodes CDR1 ENHRY and CDR2 SYGVKD. The CDR3 sequence is 15 residues long. V lost 3 bases to trimming and J lost 4 bases; unmatched junction nucleotides: 3. The CDR3 DNA follows: TGTGCCATCAGTGACGGACAGGGGGGGAATCAGCCCCAGCATTTT. Protein: CAISDGQGGNQPQHF.

This clonotype was picked up a small number of times. J is TRBJ2-1 and V is TRBV7-9, with D unclear. Germline assignment: CDR1 SEHNR and CDR2 FQNEAQ (reference sequence). The CDR3 has 11 residues. Trimming took off 4 bases at V and 7 bases at J, with 5 bases between the two ends. The CDR3 coding sequence is TGTGCCAGCAGCTCTAAGAATGAGCAGTTCTTC. Encoded protein: CASSSKNEQFF.

This clonotype has at least ten counts. V gene TRBV29-1 combines with J gene TRBJ2-6; D is possibly TRBD1 (6 bases). Trimming left V 1 base short and J 0 bases short, with 10 bases between. Per the germline V gene, CDR1 is SQVTM and CDR2 is ANQGSEA. This CDR3 region has 16 residues. The CDR3 protein is CSVEAQGNSGANVLTF. CDR3 in DNA: TGCAGCGTTGAAGCACAGGGTAACTCTGGGGCCAACGTCCTGACTTTC.

This clonotype was observed a handful of times. One junction end does not reproduce the germline sequence, and a read error may be involved. This chain uses TRBV5-1 with TRBJ2-3; 10 bases line up with TRBD2. The CDR3 contains 16 residues. The germline V gene encodes CDR1 SGHRS and CDR2 YFSETQ. As DNA, the CDR3 is TGCGCCAGCAGCTTGGTTAGTAGCGGGAGGACAGATACGCAGTATTTC. Translation gives CASSLVSSGRTDTQYF.

This clonotype occurred many times. The rearrangement links TRBV4-1 to TRBJ2-7; D is uncertain. Germline V gene data show CDR1 as MGHRA and CDR2 as YSYEKL. Trimming stripped 0 bases from V and 1 base from J, with 10 bases between. This CDR3 contains 15 residues. The CDR3 coding sequence is TGCGCCAGCAGCCAAGAGTTGCAAGGTTCCTACGAGCAGTACTTC. Translated: CASSQELQGSYEQYF.

This clonotype occurred a few times. The V gene is TRBV20-1, the J gene TRBJ2-1; D is perhaps TRBD2 (5 bases). V dropped 4 bases and J dropped 7 bases, with 17 bases sitting between them. Germline loops: CDR1 DFQATT, CDR2 SNEGSKA (reference sequence). This CDR3 has 14 amino acids. The CDR3 sequence: CSANRLTLGNEQFF. Here the CDR3 DNA reads TGCAGTGCTAACCGACTAACCCTTGGGAATGAGCAGTTCTTC.

This clonotype was recorded many times. The CDR3: CASSTSGAKAYEQYF. CDR3 coding DNA: TGTGCCAGTAGTACGTCGGGAGCCAAGGCCTACGAGCAGTACTTC. V usage is TRBV19 and J usage is TRBJ2-7; D possibly corresponds to TRBD2 (6 bases). CDR1 is LNHDA, CDR2 SQIVND, per germline (reference sequence). The V end lost 4 bases, the J end lost 2 bases, and 15 bases lay between the germline ends. CDR3 length: 15 residues.

This clonotype was seen just once. The chain recombines TRBV5-1 with TRBJ1-4; no firm D call. V was trimmed by 4 bases and J by 7 bases, leaving 14 bases between them. Germline CDR1 and CDR2: SGHRS and YFSETQ. This CDR3 is 14 amino acids long. The CDR3: CASSHEGVIEKLFF. The DNA for the CDR3 is TGCGCCAGCAGCCATGAGGGTGTTATTGAAAAACTGTTTTTT.

This clonotype appeared a few times. The chain employs TRBV24-1 and TRBJ2-6, with 8 bases identical to TRBD2. With 4 bases clipped from V and 2 bases from J, the junction kept 6 bases outside the gene matches. The germline gives CDR1 KGHDR, CDR2 SFDVKD. This CDR3 has 17 residues. The CDR3 DNA sequence: TGTGCCACCAGTGACCCTGGCGGGAGGACTGGGGCCAACGTCCTGACTTTC. Translated, it gives CATSDPGGRTGANVLTF.

V usage is TRBV5-1 and J usage is TRBJ1-1; D perhaps matches TRBD1 (6 bases). V lost 0 bases to trimming and J lost 0 bases, with 12 bases between them. Germline CDR1 and CDR2: SGHRS and YFSETQ. There are 16 residues in the CDR3. The CDR3 DNA follows: TGCGCCAGCAGCTTGGCCACCGGGACAATGAACACTGAAGCTTTCTTT. Protein product: CASSLATGTMNTEAFF.

This clonotype was seen at least ten times. The chain is built from TRBV20-1 and TRBJ1-3; 7 bases align to TRBD1. Germline V CDR1 and CDR2: DFQATT, SNEGSKA (reference sequence). The CDR3 is 16 residues long. V shed 1 base and J 0 bases; nucleotides not matched to a gene: 6. The CDR3 DNA is TGCAGTGCTAGAGTCATAGGGGGCCTCTCTGGAAACACCATATATTTT. Translation gives CSARVIGGLSGNTIYF.

The table lists this clonotype with many counts. The chain is built from TRBV29-1 and TRBJ2-3, with D hard to call. The germline CDR1 and CDR2 sequences are SQVTM and ANQGSEA. The CDR3 extends over 12 amino acids. CDR3 sequence: CSTVATTDTQYF. The CDR3 DNA reads as TGCAGTACTGTGGCGACGACAGATACGCAGTATTTT.

V is TRBV2 and J is TRBJ2-5; TRBD1 matches 8 bases. The CDR3 extends over 14 amino acids. V lost 5 bases, J lost 2 bases, and 4 bases stayed unmatched. In germline, CDR1 is SNHLY, CDR2 FYNNEI. CDR3 nucleotides: TGTGCCAGCAGTAAGGGACAGGCGCAAGAGACCCAGTACTTC. Translating it yields CASSKGQAQETQYF.

This rearrangement joins TRBV20-1 to TRBJ2-3; D is ambiguous. The germline gives CDR1 DFQATT, CDR2 SNEGSKA (reference sequence). The CDR3 is 15 amino acids. The ends were cut back, 5 bases at V and 0 bases at J, with 15 bases in the middle. CDR3 sequence: CSAPRASPSTDTQYF. The CDR3 nucleotides read TGCAGTGCTCCCCGGGCTTCCCCAAGCACAGATACGCAGTATTTT.

The chain has TRBV30 and TRBJ2-5, with a possible D match to TRBD1 (6 bases). With 4 bases removed from V and 4 bases from J, the gap between germline ends came to 10 bases. The CDR3 length is 12 residues. Germline CDR1 is GTSNPN and CDR2 is SVGIG (reference sequence). The CDR3 protein is CAWNRERETQYF. DNA for the CDR3: TGTGCCTGGAACAGGGAACGAGAGACCCAGTACTTC.

Only one count was recorded for this clonotype. V gene TRBV3-1 combines with J gene TRBJ2-7; TRBD1 is a possible D gene (5 bases). V shed 4 bases and J shed 2 bases, with 12 bases lying between them. Germline loops: CDR1 LGHDT, CDR2 YNNKEL (reference sequence). This CDR3 region has 14 residues. CDR3: CASSLQVAPYEQYF. In nucleotides, the CDR3 is TGTGCCAGCAGCCTACAGGTTGCCCCCTACGAGCAGTACTTC.

This clonotype was picked up a small number of times. The chain recombines TRBV27 with TRBJ2-2, with D perhaps TRBD1 (5 bases). The germline gives CDR1 MNHEY, CDR2 SMNVEV (reference sequence). The CDR3 is made up of 17 amino acids. V lost 5 bases, J lost 2 bases, and 18 bases lay in between. CDR3 sequence (DNA): TGTGCCAGCAGTACCATCGACAGCCCCTCAAACACCGGGGAGCTGTTTTTT. It specifies CASSTIDSPSNTGELFF.

Many counts were recorded for this clonotype. The chain joins TRBV6-5 to TRBJ2-1; D tentatively fits TRBD1 or TRBD2 (5 bases each). The CDR3 covers 16 residues. The V gene's germline CDR1 is MNHEY and CDR2 SVGAGI. V lost 6 bases to trimming and J lost 6 bases, with 21 bases between them. The CDR3 is CASSPTLGTASNEQFF. As DNA, the CDR3 is TGTGCCAGCAGCCCGACGTTGGGGACGGCTAGCAATGAGCAGTTCTTC.

This clonotype was found a few times. The rearrangement joins TRBV20-1 to TRBJ2-7, with 8 bases lining up with TRBD1. CDR3 length: 15 amino acids. V dropped 5 bases and J dropped 1; count of bases not matched to a gene: 10. Germline V gene lookup returns CDR1 DFQATT and CDR2 SNEGSKA (reference sequence). CDR3 loop: CSALQTGEDSYEQYF. Written as DNA, the CDR3 is TGCAGTGCTCTTCAGACAGGGGAAGATTCCTACGAGCAGTACTTC.

The V gene is TRBV3-1, the J gene TRBJ2-7; D is possibly TRBD1 (5 bases). This CDR3 contains 15 residues. The V and J ends lost 0 bases and 6 bases respectively, with 15 bases between them. Germline CDR1 reads LGHDT; CDR2 reads YNNKEL (reference sequence). The CDR3: CASSQDDQGFREQYF. The CDR3 DNA follows: TGTGCCAGCAGCCAAGATGATCAGGGTTTCCGCGAGCAGTACTTC.

V is TRBV3-1 and J is TRBJ2-7, with D maybe TRBD1 (6 bases). This CDR3 contains 11 residues. V lost 4 bases and J 12 bases, leaving 13 bases between the germline ends. CDR1 and CDR2 from the germline V gene are LGHDT and YNNKEL (reference sequence). The chain's CDR3 is CASSRAGTWYF. DNA for the CDR3: TGTGCCAGCAGCCGAGCCGGGACATGGTACTTC.

There are many counts of this clonotype. The genes are TRBV6-1 and TRBJ2-7; 7 nucleotides match TRBD1. Germline CDR1 is MNHNS and CDR2 is SASEGT. The ends lost 0 bases at V and 5 bases at J; junction bases unmatched: 7. This CDR3 comprises 15 residues. The CDR3 protein is CASSEAGGFGNEQYF. The CDR3 DNA is TGTGCCAGCAGTGAAGCAGGGGGCTTCGGCAACGAGCAGTACTTC.